This T cell receptor (beta chain) was observed in a study of blood T cell repertoires in COVID-19. Background on the study: COVID-19 samples collected from the United States, Italy and Spain covered acute and convalescent phases. Sources were T cells, B-cell-depleted T cells, or PBMCs; the material itself was cDNA or gDNA.

The authors' processing: By means of reference gene primer amplification, nucleated cell counts were estimated. Generated by immunoSEQ multiplex PCR, the TCRdb table keeps only in-frame clones and is missing some. V, J and clone size reflect that table, while D and trimming were determined from the DNA. The repertoire consists of about 45,000 clones, with under 85% occurring once and the leading ten covering approximately 8.4%. Trimming left V 8 bases short and J 4 bases short, with 10 bases between. Per germline, CDR1 GTSNPN and CDR2 SVGIG (reference sequence). The CDR3 is 11 residues long. What was sequenced was peripheral blood. The receptor's source is a man older than 75 in a cohort sampled during active COVID-19. The gene calls are TRBV30 and TRBJ2-3; D gene ambiguous. The CDR3 DNA reads as TGTGCCCTGCGTATGGCAGATACGCAGTATTTT. Translated, it gives CALRMADTQYF.